This T cell receptor beta chain was retrieved from a study of blood T cells in healthy people across ages. General observations from the study: The diversity estimates, figures obtained from one million T cells, were considered underestimates.

Together with a sample-barcoded 5' primer, a J-beta primer mix was included in a second PCR lasting about 7 to 12 cycles. TCRdb re-derived calls from the 5' RACE reads in MiXCR, one entry per CDR3 protein. The sample lists 800,000 to 1,000,000 distinct CDR3 sequences, under 50% seen once, with roughly 12% in the top ten. In this sample, this clonotype turned up a few times. Its target is unknown. The sequenced sample consisted of blood. The receptor was derived from a man aged 25 to 40 in good health.

This chain's CDR3 is CASSEWIETQYF. As DNA, the CDR3 is TGTGCCAGCAGTGAATGGATTGAGACCCAGTACTTC. V gene TRBV25-1 combines with J gene TRBJ2-5; D is unclear. This CDR3 is 12 amino acids long. CDR1 and CDR2 from the germline V gene are MGHDK and SYGVNS. V gave up 1 base and J gave up 5 bases, with 5 bases separating them.